Sequencing of this T cell receptor beta chain was carried out in a study of OX40 agonist ivuxolimab in advanced cancers. CDR3 length equals 14 residues. Trimming removed 0 bases from V and 0 bases from J, with 6 bases in between. Germline values: CDR1 SGHKS, CDR2 YYEKEE (reference sequence). Using immunoSEQ multiplex PCR, the repertoire was profiled, and TCRdb retains in-frame clones only, with some absent. The repertoire holds tens of thousands of clones, with 80% to 95% as singletons. Blood specimens came from baseline, cycle 4 day 1, and cycle 7 day 1. The sample was CD4+ or CD8+ T cells sorted from blood, taken in a trial of the OX40 agonist ivuxolimab. This sequence originates from an adult with an advanced solid tumor such as melanoma, head and neck, liver or kidney cancer. This chain joins TRBV5-5 and TRBJ2-5; D is unresolved. Here the CDR3 DNA reads TGTGCCAGCAGCTTGGGTGGAAACCAAGAGACCCAGTACTTC. Translating gives CASSLGGNQETQYF.